This T cell receptor (beta chain) was captured in a study of molecular identifiers for immune sequencing clone quantification. The CDR3 extends over 15 amino acids. Looked up from germline, CDR1 is LGHNA and CDR2 is YSLEER. Trimming took off 0 bases at V and 6 bases at J, with 15 bases between the two ends. With respect to this clonotype: Its antigen is undetermined.

Study outcomes and limitations: Detecting spiked Jurkat TCR RNA from one cell among roughly 900,000 naive cells was reportedly possible. Shared barcodes on identical TCR molecules could underestimate the sizes of highly expanded clones.

Sorting was used to obtain naive CD8 T cells (CD8+CD4-CCR7+CD45RA+). The use of previously described methods and listed TCR primers produced the bulk TCR libraries. MiXCR was run by TCRdb on the PCR reads, yielding one entry per CDR3 protein. This table holds about 510,000 distinct CDR3 sequences, 20% to 25% found once. The source material was naive CD8+ T cells from blood, with Jurkat cell RNA spiked in. Subset of the sample: FACS-sorted CD8+CD4-CCR7+CD45RA+ naive T cells. The V gene is TRBV4-3, the J gene TRBJ2-7; D may be TRBD1 (6 bases). The TCR sequence derives from a human donor in good health. Some libraries in this study had Jurkat cell RNA spiked in. The CDR3 DNA is TGCGCCAGCAGCCAAGATCCGGGACACGGATTCGAGCAGTACTTC. It yields the protein CASSQDPGHGFEQYF.